One sample yielded the 17 T cell receptor beta chains listed below, sequenced in a study of beta chain features in type 1 diabetes. These receptors lack a known antigen. Sequenced material consisted of expressed TCRB transcripts (all of the isolated RNA was reverse transcribed). The method was immunoSEQ multiplex PCR; TCRdb's version includes in-frame clones alone and lacks a portion of them. The profile shows 150,000 to 200,000 clones, about 8% of them singletons. Study results and caveats: Type 1 diabetes patients showed a moderate but significant shortening of TCRB CDR3s in all four CD4+ subsets.

The material sequenced was central memory CD4+ T cells from blood. The receptors originated from a woman in her 40s with type 1 diabetes.

The J gene is TRBJ2-5, the V gene TRBV11-2; unclear D gene. The V gene lost 5 bases and the J gene lost 3 bases, with 13 bases spanning the gap. This CDR3 spans 14 amino acids. CDR1 SGHAT and CDR2 FQNNGV come from the germline V gene. Written as DNA, the CDR3 is TGTGCCAGCAGCCTTCGTAGTCAAAAAGAGACCCAGTACTTC. Protein sequence: CASSLRSQKETQYF.

CDR3 coding DNA: TGTGCCAGCAGTTTATCGGACGGTTTAGGGGGCAATGGCTACACCTTC. This translates into CASSLSDGLGGNGYTF. The J gene is TRBJ1-2, the V gene TRBV27, with TRBD1 matching over 7 bases. The ends lost 0 bases at V and 6 bases at J; junction bases unmatched: 10. Germline V lookup: CDR1 MNHEY, CDR2 SMNVEV (reference sequence). This CDR3 has 16 residues.

This clone was picked up a small number of times. At one end the junction does not follow the germline gene, possibly because of a read error. V gene TRBV5-4 combines with J gene TRBJ1-6, with D maybe TRBD1 (5 bases). This CDR3 spans 16 amino acids. Per germline, CDR1 SGHNT and CDR2 YYREEE (reference sequence). In nucleotides, the CDR3 is TGCGCCAGCAGCCAAGAGACGTCAAGGGGAGGTTCACCCCTCCACTTT. Amino acid sequence: CASSQETSRGGSPLHF.

This clone was picked up a small number of times. The chain joins TRBV6-1 to TRBJ2-1; possible D gene TRBD2, 6 bases. The CDR3 spans 15 residues. Between the trimmed V and J ends, which lost 2 bases and 4 bases, there was a span of 12 bases. The germline CDR1 and CDR2 sequences are MNHNS and SASEGT. The CDR3 coding sequence is TGTGCCAGCAGTGAATCTACGGGGGAGTACAATGAGCAGTTCTTC. This encodes CASSESTGEYNEQFF.

The chain carries TRBV5-6 and TRBJ1-1, with TRBD1 matching 7 bases. V lost 6 bases to trimming and J lost 4 bases; unmatched junction nucleotides: 24. Germline V gene sequence: CDR1 SGHDT, CDR2 YYEEEE. The CDR3 sequence is 19 residues long. CDR3 DNA sequence: TGTGCCAGCATCGAGCTTGCGAAAAATCAGGGACAGTTGGGCACTGAAGCTTTCTTT. Its protein is CASIELAKNQGQLGTEAFF.

This clone occurred a few times. V and J are TRBV14 and TRBJ2-2; a weak D match, TRBD2 (6 bases). Germline-derived CDR1 and CDR2 are SGHDN and FVKESK. This CDR3 spans 16 amino acids. V lost 0 bases and J lost 6, with 14 bases in between. CDR3 residues: CASSQELSGGPGELFF. The CDR3 DNA is TGTGCCAGCAGCCAAGAGTTAAGCGGAGGGCCCGGGGAGCTGTTTTTT.

This clone has just a few counts. The rearrangement uses TRBV27 and TRBJ1-1; maybe TRBD1 (5 bases). Germline CDR1 reads MNHEY; CDR2 reads SMNVEV (reference sequence). The CDR3 spans 18 residues. V was pared by 2 bases and J by 1 base, with 20 bases between. CDR3 bases: TGTGCCAGCAGTTTAGATCGACTGGGGAGGGGATCGAACACTGAAGCTTTCTTT. This sequence encodes CASSLDRLGRGSNTEAFF.

On this clone itself: The same CDR3 can be traced to other DNA sequences in this sample. V usage is TRBV9 and J usage is TRBJ2-1; 7 positions match TRBD1. V shed 2 bases and J 2 bases; nucleotides not matched to a gene: 4. The CDR3 runs 15 residues. CDR1 and CDR2 (germline): SGDLS, YYNGEE. CDR3 in amino acids: CASSVTGETYNEQFF. The CDR3, as DNA: TGTGCCAGCAGCGTCACAGGGGAGACCTACAATGAGCAGTTCTTC.

The chain combines TRBV28 with TRBJ1-1; D not resolved. Trimming removed 1 base at V and 0 bases at J, with 9 bases between. The CDR3 runs 15 residues. Germline CDR1 reads MDHEN; CDR2 reads SYDVKM. The DNA of the CDR3 is TGTGCCAGCAGTTTATTTCGGGTCATGAACACTGAAGCTTTCTTT. Translating gives CASSLFRVMNTEAFF.

In this sample, this clone turned up a few times. V usage is TRBV7-7 and J usage is TRBJ2-1; perhaps TRBD1 as D (5 bases). This CDR3 is 15 amino acids long. V shed 5 bases and J shed 0 bases, with 11 bases lying between them. Germline V lookup: CDR1 SSHAT, CDR2 FNYEAQ (reference sequence). The CDR3, as DNA: TGTGCCAGCAGCCCACAGGCCAACTCCTACAATGAGCAGTTCTTC. It is translated as CASSPQANSYNEQFF.

The V and J genes are TRBV7-9 and TRBJ1-1; D is ambiguous. The V and J ends lost 2 bases and 4 bases respectively, with 8 bases between them. In germline, CDR1 is SEHNR, CDR2 FQNEAQ (reference sequence). This CDR3 spans 13 amino acids. CDR3 residues: CASSLITGTEAFF. CDR3 sequence (DNA): TGTGCCAGCAGCTTAATCACGGGCACTGAAGCTTTCTTT.

The rearrangement joins TRBV28 to TRBJ2-7, with 7 bases that match TRBD1. The ends lost 6 bases at V and 4 bases at J; junction bases unmatched: 6. The CDR3 has 13 amino acids. Germline CDR1 is MDHEN and CDR2 is SYDVKM. For the CDR3, the DNA is TGTGCCAGCAGCGGGACAGCTTTTTACGAGCAGTACTTC. This encodes CASSGTAFYEQYF.

Points on this clone: Because the CDR3's place on the DNA is in doubt, the DNA is left out and the CDR3 is given as listed by TCRdb. The chain has TRBV5-1 and TRBJ2-5; the table gives TRBD1 as D, unverified against the DNA. Counting both end residues, the CDR3 totals 16 amino acids. Germline assignment: CDR1 SGHRS and CDR2 YFSETQ. CDR3: CASSLAAAGFLETQYF.

This clone was seen many times. The V and J genes are TRBV9 and TRBJ2-1, with 9 bases that match TRBD1. Germline lookup yields CDR1 SGDLS and CDR2 YYNGEE. Germline trimming cut 0 bases from V and 4 bases from J; bases unmatched to any gene: 2. The CDR3 covers 15 residues. As DNA, the CDR3 is TGTGCCAGCAGCGTAGATGGACAGGGGTACAATGAGCAGTTCTTC. It codes for CASSVDGQGYNEQFF.

V gene TRBV6-1 combines with J gene TRBJ1-2; D is unresolved. Per the germline V gene, CDR1 is MNHNS and CDR2 is SASEGT. The CDR3 runs to 13 residues. The germline V and J ends were trimmed by 7 bases and 0 bases, with 9 bases remaining between them. CDR3: CASTTDPNYGYTF. CDR3 in DNA: TGTGCCAGCACTACAGACCCTAACTATGGCTACACCTTC.

This clone has more than one count but fewer than ten. The V and J genes are TRBV9 and TRBJ2-5; 11 bases fit TRBD2. The CDR3 extends over 16 amino acids. J gave up 4 bases and V 0 bases, and 5 bases lay outside the gene matches. Germline CDR1 reads SGDLS; CDR2 reads YYNGEE. CDR3: CASSVGVGTSGETQYF. In DNA, the CDR3 is TGTGCCAGCAGCGTAGGAGTGGGGACTAGCGGAGAGACCCAGTACTTC.

This clone showed up just once. V and J are TRBV11-2 and TRBJ2-3, with 10 positions matching TRBD1. The CDR3 extends over 15 amino acids. Unmatched junction bases numbered 4, after V lost 5 bases and J lost 2 bases. Germline V gene lookup returns CDR1 SGHAT and CDR2 FQNNGV. The CDR3 DNA is TGTGCCAGCAGCCCGGGACAGGGGCTCACAGATACGCAGTATTTT. This translates into CASSPGQGLTDTQYF.